These 25 T cell receptor beta chains originate from one sample sequenced in a study of beta chain features in type 1 diabetes. Since all of the isolated RNA was reverse transcribed, expressed TCRB transcripts were what got sequenced. Data came from immunoSEQ multiplex PCR; TCRdb stores just in-frame clones and leaves some out. The sample consists of under 550,000 clones, 11% of them appearing once. Material: naive CD4+ T cells from blood. The receptors shown here come from a woman in her late teens or twenties in good health.

CDR3: CASSIMGGGLPYEQYF. The CDR3 bases are TGTGCCAGTAGTATTATGGGGGGAGGTCTCCCCTACGAGCAGTACTTC. V gene TRBV19 combines with J gene TRBJ2-7; TRBD2 is a possible D gene (6 bases). Trimming left V 3 bases short and J 2 bases short, with 17 bases between. CDR1 is LNHDA, CDR2 SQIVND, per germline (reference sequence). CDR3 length equals 16 residues.

This clone came up a few times. The rearrangement links TRBV5-4 to TRBJ2-6; unclear D gene. This CDR3 contains 16 residues. Germline V gene data show CDR1 as SGHNT and CDR2 as YYREEE (reference sequence). V shed 0 bases and J shed 1 base, with 8 bases lying between them. CDR3 sequence: CASSLAFRSGANVLTF. DNA of the CDR3: TGTGCCAGCAGCTTGGCCTTCAGGTCTGGGGCCAACGTCCTGACTTTC.

This clone has a handful of counts. This chain connects TRBV4-1 to TRBJ2-3; 8 nucleotides agree with TRBD2. V trimming: 0 bases; J trimming: 8 bases; junction bases outside the gene matches: 10. CDR1 and CDR2 from the germline V gene are MGHRA and YSYEKL. The CDR3 length is 16 residues. The CDR3 DNA reads TGCGCCAGCAGCCAAGATCACAGCGGGGGATCTCTTACGCAGTATTTT. Translation gives CASSQDHSGGSLTQYF.

This clone has just a few counts. This chain connects TRBV7-2 to TRBJ2-1; D remains ambiguous. The germline CDR1 and CDR2 sequences are SGHTA and FQGNSA. The CDR3 has 12 amino acids. The germline V and J ends were trimmed by 0 bases and 9 bases, with 6 bases remaining between them. CDR3 in amino acids: CASSLASGEQFF. The DNA for the CDR3 is TGTGCCAGCAGCTTAGCGTCCGGTGAGCAGTTCTTC.

The CDR3 loop reads CASSQGDGTTHPTNEKLFF. The CDR3 nucleotides read TGCGCCAGCAGCCAGGGGGACGGAACCACCCATCCAACTAATGAAAAACTGTTTTTT. This sequence joins TRBV4-1 and TRBJ1-4, with a tentative D call TRBD1 (5 bases). From germline, CDR1 is MGHRA and CDR2 YSYEKL. Trimming cost V 3 bases and J 0 bases, with 20 bases left between them. CDR3 size: 19 residues.

The chain carries TRBV5-1 and TRBJ2-3; no reliable D call. The germline V gene encodes CDR1 SGHRS and CDR2 YFSETQ. This CDR3 is 13 amino acids long. V dropped 0 bases and J dropped 9 bases, with 11 bases sitting between them. This CDR3 is CASSLVPAHTQYF. CDR3 in DNA: TGCGCCAGCAGCTTGGTTCCAGCCCACACGCAGTATTTT.

This clone was counted a few times. This chain joins TRBV6-5 and TRBJ1-4; unclear D gene. Trimming stripped 2 bases from V and 0 bases from J, with 7 bases between. The CDR3 covers 15 residues. Per the germline V gene, CDR1 is MNHEY and CDR2 is SVGAGI. The CDR3 here is CASSYRHATNEKLFF. DNA for the CDR3: TGTGCCAGCAGTTACAGACACGCAACTAATGAAAAACTGTTTTTT.

This clone was detected only a few times. This chain links TRBV7-9 with TRBJ2-2; D gene unclear. There are 14 residues in the CDR3. The V end lost 4 bases, the J end lost 6 bases, and 12 bases lay between the germline ends. The germline CDR1 and CDR2 sequences are SEHNR and FQNEAQ (reference sequence). CDR3 bases: TGTGCCAGCAGCTCACCCCGTGCTTCCGGGGAGCTGTTTTTT. Its protein is CASSSPRASGELFF.

This clone was observed a few times. The V gene is TRBV5-1, the J gene TRBJ2-1; the D gene is possibly TRBD1 (6 bases). Trimming took off 0 bases at V and 8 bases at J, with 18 bases between the two ends. Germline V lookup: CDR1 SGHRS, CDR2 YFSETQ. The CDR3 is 16 amino acids. This CDR3 is CASSLVRAGETDEQFF. The DNA for the CDR3 is TGCGCCAGCAGCTTGGTTCGGGCAGGGGAGACAGATGAGCAGTTCTTC.

The sample holds a few counts of this clone. The chain uses TRBV27 and TRBJ2-7; no clear D gene. Looked up from germline, CDR1 is MNHEY and CDR2 is SMNVEV (reference sequence). V lost 4 bases to trimming and J lost 2 bases, with 6 bases between them. CDR3 length: 12 amino acids. The CDR3 loop is CASSSEAYEQYV. The CDR3 nucleotides read TGTGCCAGCAGTTCCGAAGCCTACGAGCAGTACGTC.

This chain connects TRBV19 to TRBJ2-3, with 7 bases matching TRBD2. V dropped 7 bases and J dropped 0; count of bases not matched to a gene: 4. The CDR3 extends over 14 amino acids. Germline V gives CDR1 LNHDA, CDR2 SQIVND (reference sequence). The CDR3 DNA follows: TGTGCCAGTAAGGCGGGAGTAAGCACAGATACGCAGTATTTT. Translation gives CASKAGVSTDTQYF.

The rearrangement links TRBV9 to TRBJ2-1; the match to TRBD2 covers 14 bases. Germline V lookup: CDR1 SGDLS, CDR2 YYNGEE. CDR3 size: 16 residues. Trimming cost V 0 bases and J 9 bases; bases outside gene matches: 5. In DNA form, the CDR3 reads TGTGCCAGCAGCGTAGATTTAGGGACTAGCGGGGGTGAGCAGTTCTTC. It yields the protein CASSVDLGTSGGEQFF.

A few counts support this clone. The chain has TRBV4-1 and TRBJ2-5; perhaps TRBD1 as D (6 bases). The CDR3 loop spans 16 amino acids. CDR1 and CDR2 from the germline V gene are MGHRA and YSYEKL. With 2 bases removed from V and 4 bases from J, the gap between germline ends came to 17 bases. CDR3 amino acids: CASSQRPWGQRETQYF. As DNA, the CDR3 is TGCGCCAGCAGCCAACGCCCCTGGGGGCAGCGAGAGACCCAGTACTTC.

The chain uses TRBV7-2 and TRBJ1-3; D not resolved. Germline V CDR1 and CDR2: SGHTA, FQGNSA. Trimming pared 5 bases from V and 1 base from J, leaving 9 bases between. This CDR3 has 14 amino acids. The CDR3 is CASSRTASGNTIYF. The CDR3 DNA is TGTGCCAGCAGCAGAACCGCTTCTGGAAACACCATATATTTT.

This clone has a handful of counts. J is TRBJ2-1 and V is TRBV29-1, with 7 bases lining up with TRBD2. Germline CDR1 SQVTM, CDR2 ANQGSEA. This CDR3 is 14 amino acids long. The trim removed 3 bases at V and 7 bases at J, leaving 9 bases unmatched. The CDR3 DNA sequence: TGCAGCGTTGAGGGAGGGTTTTACTCGAATGAGCAGTTCTTC. As protein: CSVEGGFYSNEQFF.

This clone was seen only a few times. The CDR3 region is CASSRVLADTQYF. CDR3 coding DNA: TGCGCCAGCAGCCGGGTTTTGGCAGATACGCAGTATTTT. The chain has TRBV4-1 and TRBJ2-3; D not certain. The length of the CDR3 is 13 residues. CDR1 is MGHRA, CDR2 YSYEKL, per germline. Trimming took 4 bases from V and 4 from J, leaving 9 bases between them.

The V and J genes are TRBV12-5 and TRBJ1-1, with D hard to call. This CDR3 contains 13 residues. Trimming cost V 5 bases and J 1 base, with 8 bases left between them. CDR1 and CDR2 (germline): LGHNT, FRNRAP. The CDR3 sequence is CASGRGSNTEAFF. The CDR3 nucleotides read TGTGCTAGTGGTCGGGGTTCGAACACTGAAGCTTTCTTT.

This clone turned up a few times. The J gene is TRBJ2-3, the V gene TRBV28; D remains unclear. Germline V gene lookup returns CDR1 MDHEN and CDR2 SYDVKM. Between the trimmed V and J ends, which lost 2 bases and 6 bases, there was a span of 6 bases. The CDR3 runs 12 residues. CDR3 coding DNA: TGTGCCAGCAGTTTAATCCGGGATACGCAGTATTTT. Residues: CASSLIRDTQYF.

The genes are TRBV7-2 and TRBJ1-1; no reliable D call. V was shortened by 6 bases and J by 1 base, with 12 bases between the two germline ends. The CDR3 extends over 14 amino acids. Germline-derived CDR1 and CDR2 are SGHTA and FQGNSA. CDR3 region: CASRSSWTNTEAFF. The CDR3 DNA follows: TGTGCCAGCAGGTCGTCCTGGACGAACACTGAAGCTTTCTTT.

The chain couples TRBV7-9 to TRBJ2-2; TRBD1 matches at 8 bases. The germline V gene has CDR1 SEHNR and CDR2 FQNEAQ (reference sequence). The CDR3 is 15 amino acids. Trimming took 4 bases from V and 6 from J; bases not matched to a gene: 7. CDR3: CASSSRTGPPGELFF. The CDR3 nucleotides read TGTGCCAGCAGCTCACGGACAGGGCCCCCCGGGGAGCTGTTTTTT.

This chain connects TRBV29-1 to TRBJ2-3; 8 bases line up with TRBD1. Germline trimming cut 7 bases from V and 2 bases from J; bases unmatched to any gene: 8. CDR1 is SQVTM and CDR2 is ANQGSEA in the germline V gene. The CDR3 covers 14 residues. The CDR3 DNA sequence: TGCAGCGGGGGGACAGGAGCACCCACAGATACGCAGTATTTT. Translation: CSGGTGAPTDTQYF.

There are a few counts of this clone. The CDR3 nucleotides read TGTGCCAGCAGTAGGGGGGGCGGAGAGACCCAGTACTTC. Its protein product is CASSRGGGETQYF. V and J are TRBV7-2 and TRBJ2-5, with TRBD2 as a possible D gene (7 bases). There are 13 residues in the CDR3. V was shortened by 6 bases and J by 4 bases, with 12 bases between the two germline ends. Looked up from germline, CDR1 is SGHTA and CDR2 is FQGNSA.

The gene calls are TRBV7-3 and TRBJ2-1; TRBD1 aligns across 11 bases. Germline V gives CDR1 SGHTA, CDR2 FQGTGA. This CDR3 is built from 15 residues. After removal of 4 bases from V and 3 bases from J, the junction contained 2 bases not matched to a gene. The CDR3: CASSSGTGGYNEQFF. CDR3 nucleotide sequence: TGTGCCAGCAGCTCCGGGACAGGGGGCTACAATGAGCAGTTCTTC. Full variable domain (remainder filled in from reference TRBV7-3 and TRBJ2-1): GAGVSQTPSNKVTEKGKYVELRCDPISGHTALYWYRQSLGQGPEFLIYFQGTGAADDSGLPNDRFFAVRPEGSVSTLKIQRTERGDSAVYLCASSSGTGGYNEQFFGPGTRLTVL.

This clone was seen a handful of times. CDR3 sequence reads: CASSQVAGGPYEQFF. Written as DNA, the CDR3 is TGTGCCAGCAGCCAAGTTGCGGGAGGGCCATATGAGCAGTTCTTC. V gene TRBV4-2 combines with J gene TRBJ2-1, with 9 positions matching TRBD2. Germline V gene sequence: CDR1 LGHNA, CDR2 YNFKEQ. This CDR3 spans 15 amino acids. V lost 1 base to trimming and J lost 8 bases; unmatched junction nucleotides: 6.

This clone occurred a few times. The rearrangement uses TRBV6-1 and TRBJ2-3; 8 bases fit TRBD2. This CDR3 is 15 amino acids long. J gave up 0 bases and V 8 bases, and 7 bases lay outside the gene matches. The germline gives CDR1 MNHNS, CDR2 SASEGT. The CDR3 region has the DNA TGTGCCAGCCGAATTAGCGGGGTTAGCACAGATACGCAGTATTTT. Protein product: CASRISGVSTDTQYF.